This T cell receptor (beta chain) is from a study of T cell responses to AZD1222 COVID-19 vaccine. Comment on this clone: Its antigen remains unidentified.

Recipients boosted at about 4 weeks or about 12 weeks are pooled. Findings and limits, study-wide: Repertoires were collected only later (after the peak T cell response had occurred). Vaccine-associated CD4 TCRs spanned spike, dominant at 160-218 and 743-854.

This CDR3 is built from 14 residues. CDR1 and CDR2 (germline): LNHDA, SQIVND (reference sequence). Deletions cut 0 bases from V and 2 bases from J, with 7 bases between. This table comes from immunoSEQ multiplex PCR, and its TCRdb copy is limited to in-frame clones, with some not included. The sample consists of 170,000 or so clones, 85% to 90% of them appearing once. The material sequenced was peripheral blood, taken 28 days after the second AZD1222 dose. The receptor comes from an adult who received the AZD1222 COVID-19 vaccine. The genes are TRBV19 and TRBJ1-1; D is ambiguous. As DNA, the CDR3 is TGTGCCAGTAGTATAGATGGGATTAACACTGAAGCTTTCTTT. Translation: CASSIDGINTEAFF.